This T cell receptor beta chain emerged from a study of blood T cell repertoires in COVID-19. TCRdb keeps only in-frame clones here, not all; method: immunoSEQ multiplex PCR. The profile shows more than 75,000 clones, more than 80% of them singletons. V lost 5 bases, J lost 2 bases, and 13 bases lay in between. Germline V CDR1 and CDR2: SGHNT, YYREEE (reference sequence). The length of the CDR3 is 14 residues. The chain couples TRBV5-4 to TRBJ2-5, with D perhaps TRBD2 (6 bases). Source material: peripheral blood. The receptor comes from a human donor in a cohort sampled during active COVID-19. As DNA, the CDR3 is TGTGCCAGCAGTTACCTAGCGCCACAAGAGACCCAGTACTTC. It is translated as CASSYLAPQETQYF.